These 9 T cell receptor beta chains share one sample of origin, sequenced in a study of shared clonotypes between healthy human individuals. Assay used: immunoSEQ multiplex PCR; TCRdb lists only in-frame clones, some missing. Of about 2.4 million clones listed, 93% are singletons. The sample was naive CD4+ T cells from PBMCs. Subset denoted: CD45RA+ positively selected. The receptors shown here come from a man aged 18 to 30 in good health. Some clones in this sample may be carry-over from other donors' samples.

This clone was counted once. The V gene is TRBV19, the J gene TRBJ2-2; 10 positions match TRBD2. J gave up 7 bases and V 9 bases, and 8 bases lay outside the gene matches. The CDR3 covers 14 residues. Germline V gene data show CDR1 as LNHDA and CDR2 as SQIVND (reference sequence). CDR3 sequence (DNA): TGTGCCAGCAGATTAGCGGGAGGTGTCGGGGAGCTGTTTTTT. Translation gives CASRLAGGVGELFF.

The chain uses TRBV2 and TRBJ1-5; TRBD1 might be the D (6 bases). Germline V gene lookup returns CDR1 SNHLY and CDR2 FYNNEI. V lost 5 bases, J lost 7 bases, and 15 bases lay in between. The CDR3 is made up of 14 amino acids. The DNA for the CDR3 is TGTGCCAGCAGTACTATTCAACAGGGACAGCCCCAGCATTTT. Its protein is CASSTIQQGQPQHF. The full variable domain, rest sourced from reference TRBV2 and TRBJ1-5, is EPEVTQTPSHQVTQMGQEVILRCVPISNHLYFYWYRQILGQKVEFLVSFYNNEISEKSEIFDDQFSVERPDGSNFTLKIRSTKLEDSAMYFCASSTIQQGQPQHFGDGTRLSIL.

The J gene is TRBJ2-5, the V gene TRBV5-1, with TRBD2 identical over 13 bases. The germline V gene encodes CDR1 SGHRS and CDR2 YFSETQ. V shed 4 bases and J 5 bases; nucleotides not matched to a gene: 8. The length of the CDR3 is 16 residues. CDR3 sequence reads: CASSTGTSGIRETQYF. CDR3 sequence (DNA): TGCGCCAGCAGCACCGGGACTAGCGGGATCCGGGAGACCCAGTACTTC.

The genes are TRBV7-9 and TRBJ2-7; 9 bases agree with TRBD1. The ends lost 4 bases at V and 2 bases at J; junction bases unmatched: 15. The CDR3 length is 18 residues. Germline V CDR1 and CDR2: SEHNR, FQNEAQ (reference sequence). The CDR3 spells CASSSPGQGGSGTYEQYF. CDR3 DNA sequence: TGTGCCAGCAGCTCCCCGGGACAGGGTGGGTCGGGCACCTACGAGCAGTACTTC.

This chain uses TRBV6-5 with TRBJ1-3; maybe TRBD1 (6 bases). The CDR3 extends over 15 amino acids. Germline V CDR1 and CDR2: MNHEY, SVGAGI. V was trimmed by 6 bases and J by 1 base, leaving 13 bases between them. The CDR3 protein is CASSLLGGSGNTIYF. CDR3 DNA: TGTGCCAGCAGCCTACTAGGGGGGTCTGGAAACACCATATATTTT.

The V call is TRBV7-9, the J call TRBJ1-1; D uncertain. The CDR3 sequence is 15 residues long. The germline V gene encodes CDR1 SEHNR and CDR2 FQNEAQ (reference sequence). V gave up 1 base and J gave up 4 bases, with 13 bases separating them. For the CDR3, the DNA is TGTGCCAGCAGCTTAGGCGCAGGAGGGTTCACTGAAGCTTTCTTT. Its protein is CASSLGAGGFTEAFF.

The chain joins TRBV29-1 to TRBJ2-7; 7 positions match TRBD2. Germline V CDR1 and CDR2: SQVTM, ANQGSEA. J lost 2 bases, V lost 5 bases, and 6 bases had no gene match. CDR3 length: 13 residues. DNA for the CDR3: TGCAGCGTTAAGCGGGGCGACACCTACGAGCAGTACTTC. Its translation is CSVKRGDTYEQYF.

The genes are TRBV28 and TRBJ1-4; the D is unclear. The CDR3 length is 15 residues. With 2 bases removed from V and 8 bases from J, the gap between germline ends came to 15 bases. CDR1 and CDR2 (germline): MDHEN, SYDVKM. The CDR3 here is CASSLGGGGREKLFF. The CDR3 bases are TGTGCCAGCAGTTTAGGCGGAGGAGGGCGAGAAAAACTGTTTTTT. The full variable domain, completed using reference TRBV28 and TRBJ1-4, is DVKVTQSSRYLVKRTGEKVFLECVQDMDHENMFWYRQDPGLGLRLIYFSYDVKMKEKGDIPEGYSVSREKKERFSLILESASTNQTSMYLCASSLGGGGREKLFFGSGTQLSVL.

This chain uses TRBV27 with TRBJ2-7; D may be TRBD2 (5 bases). CDR3 length: 13 amino acids. V lost 3 bases to trimming and J lost 2 bases, with 8 bases between them. Germline V gene data show CDR1 as MNHEY and CDR2 as SMNVEV (reference sequence). The CDR3 coding sequence is TGTGCCAGCAGTTTCGAGGGAACCTACGAGCAGTACTTC. This sequence encodes CASSFEGTYEQYF.